The 17 T cell receptor beta chains in this list originate from one sample, sequenced in a study of control samples from healthy donors and cancer patients. Assay used: immunoSEQ multiplex PCR; TCRdb lists only in-frame clones, some missing. The sample includes roughly 86,000 clones, approximately 90% seen only once; the top ten take under 4%. Sequences were obtained from blood. These receptors all stem from a woman between 18 and 29 years old in good health.

The chain is built from TRBV5-1 and TRBJ2-7; D is unresolved. Per the germline V gene, CDR1 is SGHRS and CDR2 is YFSETQ. Trimming took 0 bases from V and 4 from J, leaving 8 bases between them. The CDR3 has 13 amino acids. CDR3: CASSLGSAYEQYF. The CDR3 DNA reads as TGCGCCAGCAGCTTGGGGAGCGCTTACGAGCAGTACTTC.

The chain links TRBV20-1 to TRBJ2-5; TRBD2 is a possible D gene (5 bases). CDR1 is DFQATT, CDR2 SNEGSKA, per germline (reference sequence). V was clipped by 5 bases and J by 7 bases, with 11 bases between them. The CDR3 is 11 residues long. The CDR3 here is CSAFSGGTQYF. CDR3 nucleotides: TGCAGTGCTTTTTCAGGAGGGACCCAGTACTTC.

The chain uses TRBV7-9 and TRBJ1-1, with 7 bases matching TRBD1. Trimming removed 5 bases from V and 1 base from J; junction bases left unmatched: 10. Germline CDR1 SEHNR, CDR2 FQNEAQ (reference sequence). CDR3 length: 16 residues. For the CDR3, the DNA is TGTGCCAGCAGCAACGAAAGGGGACAGTCGAACACTGAAGCTTTCTTT. Translated, it gives CASSNERGQSNTEAFF.

The chain uses TRBV27 and TRBJ1-1; D remains ambiguous. CDR1 MNHEY and CDR2 SMNVEV come from the germline V gene (reference sequence). V lost 6 bases and J 2 bases, leaving 10 bases between the germline ends. The CDR3 is 13 residues long. The CDR3 DNA follows: TGTGCCAGCAGAATTAGGACCAACACTGAAGCTTTCTTT. Translation: CASRIRTNTEAFF.

The chain employs TRBV11-2 and TRBJ1-1, with D maybe TRBD1 (6 bases). V was trimmed by 5 bases and J by 2 bases, leaving 18 bases between them. Per the germline V gene, CDR1 is SGHAT and CDR2 is FQNNGV. The CDR3 is made up of 16 amino acids. CDR3 sequence reads: CASSIQGRWANTEAFF. CDR3 DNA sequence: TGTGCCAGCAGCATACAGGGTCGGTGGGCTAACACTGAAGCTTTCTTT.

The V and J genes are TRBV16 and TRBJ2-5; D is undetermined. The V gene lost 2 bases and the J gene lost 2 bases, with 6 bases spanning the gap. This CDR3 has 13 amino acids. The germline V gene has CDR1 KGHSY and CDR2 FQNENV. CDR3 region: CASSQTSQETQYF. In nucleotides, the CDR3 is TGTGCCAGCAGCCAAACCAGTCAAGAGACCCAGTACTTC.

The chain combines TRBV11-2 with TRBJ1-3; TRBD1 matches at 9 bases. Losses at the gene ends were 5 bases for V and 8 bases for J; bases not matched to a gene: 13. The CDR3 contains 16 residues. CDR1 SGHAT and CDR2 FQNNGV come from the germline V gene. This CDR3 is CASSLQVGQGGDTIYF. The CDR3 bases are TGTGCCAGCAGCCTCCAAGTGGGACAGGGAGGGGACACCATATATTTT.

V usage is TRBV19 and J usage is TRBJ1-5; D is ambiguous. Germline CDR1 LNHDA, CDR2 SQIVND (reference sequence). There are 13 residues in the CDR3. V lost 3 bases and J 10 bases, leaving 13 bases between the germline ends. CDR3 nucleotide sequence: TGTGCCAGTAGTATTGGGCAATCTCAACCCCAGCATTTT. As protein: CASSIGQSQPQHF.

The chain uses TRBV4-1 and TRBJ1-5; the D gene is possibly TRBD1 (6 bases). V was trimmed by 3 bases and J by 2 bases, leaving 17 bases between them. CDR1 is MGHRA and CDR2 is YSYEKL in the germline V gene. This CDR3 spans 17 amino acids. The CDR3 DNA sequence: TGCGCCAGCAGCCATCCGGGGGGGGCCGGGGGCAATCAGCCCCAGCATTTT. Translation gives CASSHPGGAGGNQPQHF.

This chain links TRBV7-3 with TRBJ2-1; tentatively, D is TRBD2 (7 bases). Trimming removed 1 base at V and 4 bases at J, with 11 bases between. The CDR3 runs to 15 residues. Germline-derived CDR1 and CDR2 are SGHTA and FQGTGA. CDR3 sequence (DNA): TGTGCCAGCAGCTTAATCGGGGGGCTATACAATGAGCAGTTCTTC. Amino acids: CASSLIGGLYNEQFF.

This rearrangement joins TRBV15 to TRBJ1-5; 10 bases map to TRBD1. The J segment lost 5 bases and the V segment lost 3 bases, leaving 10 bases of the junction unmatched. Germline V CDR1 and CDR2: LNHNV, YYDKDF (reference sequence). The CDR3 has 17 amino acids. CDR3 sequence: CATSSYRDRGFHQPQHF. Here the CDR3 DNA reads TGTGCCACCAGCAGTTACCGGGACAGGGGTTTCCATCAGCCCCAGCATTTT.

This clone was counted only a few times. The chain employs TRBV28 and TRBJ2-1; no definite D call. This CDR3 is built from 14 residues. V shed 6 bases and J shed 9 bases, with 18 bases lying between them. CDR1 MDHEN and CDR2 SYDVKM come from the germline V gene. The CDR3 coding sequence is TGTGCCAGCAGACCCCCAACGGGCTATAGTGAGCAGTTCTTC. It codes for CASRPPTGYSEQFF.

The chain couples TRBV3-1 (or the pseudogene TRBV3-2) to TRBJ1-2, with a weak D call TRBD1 (5 bases). This CDR3 has 14 amino acids. The V gene's germline CDR1 is LGHDT and CDR2 YNNKEL (reference sequence). The germline V and J ends were trimmed by 4 bases and 0 bases, with 9 bases remaining between them. This CDR3 is CASSPPGANYGYTF. In DNA, the CDR3 is TGTGCCAGCAGCCCCCCGGGGGCTAACTATGGCTACACCTTC.

The chain has TRBV6-1 and TRBJ2-6; 7 nucleotides agree with TRBD2. Trimming took 0 bases from V and 2 from J; bases not matched to a gene: 1. The CDR3 totals 16 residues. Germline-derived CDR1 and CDR2 are MNHNS and SASEGT. The CDR3 reads CASSEARGTGANVLTF. CDR3 DNA sequence: TGTGCCAGCAGTGAAGCGCGGGGGACTGGGGCCAACGTCCTGACTTTC.

This clone showed up just a few times. The chain couples TRBV3-1 (or the pseudogene TRBV3-2) to TRBJ2-7, with D tentatively TRBD2 (6 bases). The length of the CDR3 is 14 residues. The ends were cut back, 5 bases at V and 6 bases at J, with 17 bases in the middle. Per germline, CDR1 LGHDT and CDR2 YNNKEL (reference sequence). This chain's CDR3 is CASSAREQASEQYF. The CDR3 DNA follows: TGTGCCAGCAGCGCGCGGGAACAGGCCAGCGAGCAGTACTTC.

The J gene is TRBJ1-5, the V gene TRBV6-9, with D hard to call. V lost 7 bases and J lost 3, with 13 bases in between. The CDR3 contains 14 residues. Germline loops: CDR1 MNHGY, CDR2 SVAAGI. The CDR3 DNA follows: TGTGCCAGCATAAAGGAGAGGAACAATCAGCCCCAGCATTTT. This translates into CASIKERNNQPQHF.

V gene TRBV9 combines with J gene TRBJ1-1, with a weak D call TRBD1 (6 bases). Trimming stripped 0 bases from V and 6 bases from J, with 15 bases between. The CDR3 covers 15 residues. From germline, CDR1 is SGDLS and CDR2 YYNGEE. In nucleotides, the CDR3 is TGTGCCAGCAGCGTAGCCCCAACGGGGGGCTCTGAAGCTTTCTTT. The encoded protein is CASSVAPTGGSEAFF. Using reference TRBV9 and TRBJ1-1 for the parts outside the CDR3, the full variable domain is DSGVTQTPKHLITATGQRVTLRCSPRSGDLSVYWYQQSLDQGLQFLIQYYNGEERAKGNILERFSAQQFPDLHSELNLSSLELGDSALYFCASSVAPTGGSEAFFGQGTRLTVV.